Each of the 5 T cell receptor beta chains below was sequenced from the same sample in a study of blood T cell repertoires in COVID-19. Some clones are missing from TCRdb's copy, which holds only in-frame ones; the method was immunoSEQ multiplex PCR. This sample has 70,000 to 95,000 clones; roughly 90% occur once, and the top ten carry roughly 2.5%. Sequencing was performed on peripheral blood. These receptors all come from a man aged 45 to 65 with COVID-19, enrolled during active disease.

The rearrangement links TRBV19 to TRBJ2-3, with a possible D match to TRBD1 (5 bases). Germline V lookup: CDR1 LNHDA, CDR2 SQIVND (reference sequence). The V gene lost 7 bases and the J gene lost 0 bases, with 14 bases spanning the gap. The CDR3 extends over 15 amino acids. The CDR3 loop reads CASNIGADSTDTQYF. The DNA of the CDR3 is TGTGCCAGTAATATTGGGGCGGATAGCACAGATACGCAGTATTTT.

CDR3 DNA sequence: TGCGCCAGCAGCTTTACAGGGGATTTCTATGGCTACACCTTC. It is translated as CASSFTGDFYGYTF. The rearrangement links TRBV5-1 to TRBJ1-2; 7 nucleotides line up with TRBD1. The CDR3 is 14 amino acids. V shed 2 bases, J shed 4 bases, and the junction held 5 bases outside the gene matches. Germline CDR1 and CDR2: SGHRS and YFSETQ.

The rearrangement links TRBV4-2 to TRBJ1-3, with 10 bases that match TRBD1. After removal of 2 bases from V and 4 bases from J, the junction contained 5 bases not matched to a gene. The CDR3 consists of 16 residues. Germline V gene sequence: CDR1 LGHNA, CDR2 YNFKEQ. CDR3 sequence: CASSQRTGGIGNTIYF. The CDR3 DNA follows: TGTGCCAGCAGCCAACGGACAGGGGGTATAGGAAACACCATATATTTT.

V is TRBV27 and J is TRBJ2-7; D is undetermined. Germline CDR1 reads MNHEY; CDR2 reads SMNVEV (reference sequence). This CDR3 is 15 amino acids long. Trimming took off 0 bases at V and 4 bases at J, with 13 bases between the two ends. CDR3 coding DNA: TGTGCCAGCAGTTTATCGTCTGGGCAAGTGTACGAGCAGTACTTC. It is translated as CASSLSSGQVYEQYF.

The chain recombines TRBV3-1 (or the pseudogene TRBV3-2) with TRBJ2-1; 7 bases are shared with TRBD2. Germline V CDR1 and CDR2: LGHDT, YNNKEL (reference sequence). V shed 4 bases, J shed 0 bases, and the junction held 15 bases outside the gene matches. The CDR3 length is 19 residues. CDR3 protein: CASSRRVWGGGSSYNEQFF. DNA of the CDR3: TGTGCCAGCAGCCGTAGAGTTTGGGGCGGGGGAAGCTCCTACAATGAGCAGTTCTTC.